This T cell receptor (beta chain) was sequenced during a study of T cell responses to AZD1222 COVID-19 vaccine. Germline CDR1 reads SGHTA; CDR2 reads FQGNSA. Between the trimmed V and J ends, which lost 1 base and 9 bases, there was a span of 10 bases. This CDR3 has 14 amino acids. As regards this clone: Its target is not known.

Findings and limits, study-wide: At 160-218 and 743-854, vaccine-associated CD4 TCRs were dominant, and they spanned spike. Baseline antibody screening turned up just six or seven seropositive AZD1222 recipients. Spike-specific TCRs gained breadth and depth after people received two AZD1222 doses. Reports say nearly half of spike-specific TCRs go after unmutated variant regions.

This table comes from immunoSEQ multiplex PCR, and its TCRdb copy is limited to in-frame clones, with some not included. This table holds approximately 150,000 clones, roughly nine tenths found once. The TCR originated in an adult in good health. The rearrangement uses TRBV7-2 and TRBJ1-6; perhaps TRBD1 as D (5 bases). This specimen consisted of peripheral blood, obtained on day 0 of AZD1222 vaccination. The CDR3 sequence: CASSLEDKISPLHF. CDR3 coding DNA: TGTGCCAGCAGCTTAGAGGACAAGATTTCACCCCTCCACTTT.